This T cell receptor beta chain was sequenced in a study of spatial heterogeneity in lung cancer. Study-wide context: More beta-chain than alpha-chain sequences were consistently detected.

TCR cDNA molecules each carried a unique molecular identifier. TCRdb passed the 5' RACE reads through MiXCR, listing each CDR3 protein once. The sample consists of more than 2,000 distinct CDR3 sequences, approximately 15% of them appearing once. Time point reported: sample taken at primary tumor resection. The donors were some 70 patients with non-small cell lung cancer that was early-stage and untreated. This clonotype is labeled as medium-sized (0.01 to 0.1%). Its antigen is not known. Study results and limitations: Tumoral mutation counts were tracked by counts of expanded intratumoral alpha and beta TCRs.

The CDR3 extends over 14 amino acids. The V and J ends lost 6 bases and 0 bases respectively, with 12 bases between them. Germline values: CDR1 DFQATT, CDR2 SNEGSKA (reference sequence). Here the sequenced sample was lung tumor tissue, taken at surgery. The chain links TRBV20-1 to TRBJ2-1; D not resolved. This sequence originates from a male donor with early-stage non-small cell lung cancer. For the CDR3, the DNA is TGCAGTGCCGGAACCCCGAGCTCCTACAATGAGCAGTTCTTC. Its translation: CSAGTPSSYNEQFF.